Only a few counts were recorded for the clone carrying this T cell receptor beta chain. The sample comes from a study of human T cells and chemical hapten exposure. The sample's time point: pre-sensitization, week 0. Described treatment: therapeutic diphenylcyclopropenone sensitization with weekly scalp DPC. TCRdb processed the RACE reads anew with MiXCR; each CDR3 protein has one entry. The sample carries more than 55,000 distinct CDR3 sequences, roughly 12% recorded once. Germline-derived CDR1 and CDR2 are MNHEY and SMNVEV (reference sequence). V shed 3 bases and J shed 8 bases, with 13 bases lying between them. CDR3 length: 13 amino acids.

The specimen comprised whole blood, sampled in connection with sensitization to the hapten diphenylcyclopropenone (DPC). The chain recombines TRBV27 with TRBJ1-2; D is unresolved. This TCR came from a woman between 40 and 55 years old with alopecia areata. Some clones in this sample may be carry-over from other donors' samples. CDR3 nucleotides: TGTGCCAGCAGTTTTTCGGCTTCCGGGGGCTACACCTTC. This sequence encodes CASSFSASGGYTF.